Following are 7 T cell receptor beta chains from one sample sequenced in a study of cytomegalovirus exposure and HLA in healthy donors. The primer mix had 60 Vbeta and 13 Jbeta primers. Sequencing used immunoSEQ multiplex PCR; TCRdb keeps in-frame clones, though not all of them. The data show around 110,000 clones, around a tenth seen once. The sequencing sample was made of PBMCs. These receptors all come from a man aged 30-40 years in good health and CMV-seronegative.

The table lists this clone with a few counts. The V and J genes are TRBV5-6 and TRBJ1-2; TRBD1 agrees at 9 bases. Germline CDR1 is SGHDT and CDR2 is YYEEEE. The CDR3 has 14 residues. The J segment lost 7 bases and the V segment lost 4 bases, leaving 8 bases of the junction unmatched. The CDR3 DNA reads TGTGCCAGCAGCCCGGGACAGGGAGCCCTTGGCTACACCTTC. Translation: CASSPGQGALGYTF.

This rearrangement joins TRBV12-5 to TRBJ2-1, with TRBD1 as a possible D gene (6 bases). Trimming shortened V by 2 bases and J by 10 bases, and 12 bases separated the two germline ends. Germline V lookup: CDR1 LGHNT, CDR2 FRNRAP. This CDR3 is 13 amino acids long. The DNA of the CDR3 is TGTGCTAGTGGTTTGACAGGGTTCGGGGAGCAGTTCTTC. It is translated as CASGLTGFGEQFF.

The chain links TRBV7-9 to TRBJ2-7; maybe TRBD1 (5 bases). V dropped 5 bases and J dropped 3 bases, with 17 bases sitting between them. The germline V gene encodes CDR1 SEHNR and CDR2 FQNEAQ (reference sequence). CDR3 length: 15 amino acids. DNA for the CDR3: TGTGCCAGCAGCCCTCTTTCGACAGCTTACTACGAGCAGTACTTC. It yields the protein CASSPLSTAYYEQYF. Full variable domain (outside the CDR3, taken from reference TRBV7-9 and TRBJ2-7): DTGVSQNPRHKITKRGQNVTFRCDPISEHNRLYWYRQTLGQGPEFLTYFQNEAQLEKSRLLSDRFSAERPKGSFSTLEIQRTEQGDSAMYLCASSPLSTAYYEQYFGPGTRLTVT.

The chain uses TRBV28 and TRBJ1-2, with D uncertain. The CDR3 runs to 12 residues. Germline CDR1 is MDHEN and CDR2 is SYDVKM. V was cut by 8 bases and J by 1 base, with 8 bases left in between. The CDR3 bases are TGTGCCAGCCTTACAGATAACTATGGCTACACCTTC. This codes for CASLTDNYGYTF.

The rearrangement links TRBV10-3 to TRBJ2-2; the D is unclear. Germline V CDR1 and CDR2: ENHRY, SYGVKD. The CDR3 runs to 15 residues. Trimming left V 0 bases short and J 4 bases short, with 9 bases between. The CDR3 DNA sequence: TGTGCCATCAGTGAGTCGTCAGGCAGCACCGGGGAGCTGTTTTTT. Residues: CAISESSGSTGELFF.

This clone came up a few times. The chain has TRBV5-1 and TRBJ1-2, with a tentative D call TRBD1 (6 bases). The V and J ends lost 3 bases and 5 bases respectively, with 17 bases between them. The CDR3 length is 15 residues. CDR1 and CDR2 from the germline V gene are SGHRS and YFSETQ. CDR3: CASSSDPTGRYGYTF. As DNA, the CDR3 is TGCGCCAGCAGCTCCGATCCGACAGGACGATATGGCTACACCTTC.

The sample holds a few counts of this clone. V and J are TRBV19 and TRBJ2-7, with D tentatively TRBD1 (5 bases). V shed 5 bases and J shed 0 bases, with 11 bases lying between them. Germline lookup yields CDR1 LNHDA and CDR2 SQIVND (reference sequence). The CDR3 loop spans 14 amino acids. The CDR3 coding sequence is TGTGCCAGTAGTCAGGGCGAGGTCTCCTACGAGCAGTACTTC. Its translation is CASSQGEVSYEQYF.